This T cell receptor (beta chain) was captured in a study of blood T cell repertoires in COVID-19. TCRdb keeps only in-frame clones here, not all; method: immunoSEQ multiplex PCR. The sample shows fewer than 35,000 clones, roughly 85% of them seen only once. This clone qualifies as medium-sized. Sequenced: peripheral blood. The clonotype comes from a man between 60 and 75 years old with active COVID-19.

As DNA, the CDR3 is TGTGCCAGTAGTAAAAAGTCTTCCAGGGGGCGAGACACTGAAGCTTTCTTT. This translates into CASSKKSSRGRDTEAFF. V and J are TRBV19 and TRBJ1-1, with 8 bases identical to TRBD1. J lost 3 bases, V lost 4 bases, and 13 bases had no gene match. This CDR3 is built from 17 residues. Germline V gene lookup returns CDR1 LNHDA and CDR2 SQIVND (reference sequence).